This record covers a single T cell receptor beta chain. Its target is not known. Only in-frame clones appear in the TCRdb table, and some are missing; sequencing was by immunoSEQ multiplex PCR. The repertoire consists of just under 55,000 clones, with around 90% occurring once and the leading ten covering around 5.5%. This sample is part of a study of graft-versus-host responses after intestinal transplantation. For the study at large: Among the recipients, all got anti-thymocyte globulin induction and then tacrolimus and steroids for approximately 3 years. Whole-study results and caveats: Clonal ratios of graft-versus-host to host-versus-graft in allografts were high for patients exhibiting graft-donor T cell macrochimerism.

CDR3 size: 15 residues. Germline assignment: CDR1 SEHNR and CDR2 FQNEAQ (reference sequence). The V end was cut by 5 bases, the J end by 5 bases, with 19 bases between. The specimen comprised PBMCs, sampled nearly 670 days after intestinal transplant. The receptor's source is a human patient who received an intestinal transplant, so some T cells may come from the graft donor. This chain links TRBV7-9 with TRBJ2-7; D remains unclear. The CDR3 nucleotides read TGTGCCAGCAGCCCCCCTGGTGGTCCACAACACGAGCAGTACTTC. It specifies CASSPPGGPQHEQYF.